Listed below are T cell receptor beta chains from one sample, sequenced in a study of blood T cell repertoires in COVID-19. Method: immunoSEQ multiplex PCR; TCRdb's copy keeps in-frame clones and lacks some. The table shows roughly 37,000 clones, with around 78% occurring only once. The specimen sequenced was peripheral blood. The receptors shown here come from a man aged 60 to 69 with acute or convalescent COVID-19. The CDR3 runs from the conserved cysteine through the conserved F or W. D genes are given only for firm matches.

j_call | v_call | d_call | cdr3_aa | cdr3_nt
TRBJ2-1 | TRBV7-9 | TRBD1 | CASSAVGTGGRNEQFF | TGTGCCAGCAGCGCCGTAGGGACAGGGGGTCGCAATGAGCAGTTCTTC
TRBJ2-1 | TRBV28 | TRBD1 | CASSLVTGQKGREQFF | TGTGCCAGCAGTTTGGTAACGGGACAGAAGGGTCGGGAGCAGTTCTTC
TRBJ1-5 | TRBV6-1 | . | CASSESGLFQPQHF | TGTGCCAGCAGTGAATCGGGTCTGTTTCAGCCCCAGCATTTT
TRBJ2-5 | TRBV28 | . | CASRPGVRLYQETQYF | TGTGCCAGCAGGCCCGGGGTGCGTCTGTACCAAGAGACCCAGTACTTC
TRBJ2-1 | TRBV11-2 | . | CASSLLIEVDNEQFF | TGTGCCAGCAGCTTATTGATTGAGGTAGACAATGAGCAGTTCTTC
TRBJ2-3 | TRBV28 | . | CASSFPSGLTDTQYF | TGTGCCAGCAGTTTCCCTTCCGGGTTAACAGATACGCAGTATTTT
TRBJ2-7 | TRBV7-9 | . | CASRTGYGYEQYF | TGTGCCAGCAGAACAGGGTACGGCTACGAGCAGTACTTC
TRBJ2-7 | TRBV5-5 | TRBD1 | CASSRTGGQAYEQYF | TGTGCCAGCAGCCGCACGGGCGGACAGGCGTACGAGCAGTACTTC
TRBJ2-7 | TRBV7-8 | TRBD2 | CASSATLAGGTYEQYF | TGTGCCAGCAGCGCGACACTAGCGGGAGGAACCTACGAGCAGTACTTC
TRBJ2-2 | TRBV11-3 | . | CASSLVLAFAGELFF | TGTGCCAGCAGCTTAGTCCTAGCCTTCGCCGGGGAGCTGTTTTTT
TRBJ1-1 | TRBV3-1/TRBV3-2 | TRBD1 | CASSQDGTGIEAFF | TGTGCCAGCAGCCAAGATGGGACAGGGATTGAAGCTTTCTTT
TRBJ2-2 | TRBV7-9 | . | CASTPWGGLGTGELFF | TGTGCCAGCACCCCTTGGGGGGGGCTGGGGACCGGGGAGCTGTTTTTT
TRBJ1-4 | TRBV30 | . | CAWSVGGTPEKLFF | TGTGCCTGGAGTGTAGGGGGTACTCCTGAAAAACTGTTTTTT
TRBJ1-4 | TRBV30 | TRBD1 | CAWSADRGNEKLFF | TGTGCCTGGAGTGCGGACAGGGGGAATGAAAAACTGTTTTTT
TRBJ2-2 | TRBV30 | . | CAWSAWRVGKDTGELFF | TGTGCCTGGAGTGCATGGCGGGTGGGGAAGGACACCGGGGAGCTGTTTTTT
TRBJ1-3 | TRBV7-8 | . | CASSPRRSTSGNTIYF | TGTGCCAGCAGCCCCAGACGGAGTACTTCTGGAAACACCATATATTTT
TRBJ2-1 | TRBV7-2 | . | CASSLATGSYNEQFF | TGTGCCAGCAGCTTAGCGACGGGCTCCTACAATGAGCAGTTCTTC
TRBJ2-6 | TRBV10-3 | . | CATQRDPGANVLTF | TGTGCCACCCAGAGGGATCCTGGGGCCAACGTCCTGACTTTC
TRBJ1-2 | TRBV5-1 | . | CASSPGPGVEYGYTF | TGCGCCAGCAGCCCCGGGCCGGGGGTAGAGTATGGCTACACCTTC
TRBJ2-1 | TRBV29-1 | TRBD2 | CSVGLVAGPYNEQFF | TGCAGCGTTGGGTTGGTAGCGGGGCCCTACAATGAGCAGTTCTTC
TRBJ1-1 | TRBV7-8 | . | CASRVSEQSTEAFF | TGTGCCAGCAGGGTTTCGGAGCAGAGCACTGAAGCTTTCTTT